The rows below give T cell receptor beta chains drawn from one sample of a study of follicular helper T cells after annual influenza vaccination. Profiled with immunoSEQ multiplex PCR; TCRdb holds only in-frame clones, not every one. Of some 6,900 clones detected, less than 90% appear once; the ten largest clones hold roughly 0.54%. The material was CXCR5- memory CD4+ T cells sorted from blood, obtained 7 days after influenza vaccination. The receptors derive from an adult who received the influenza vaccine. CDR3s include the opening cysteine and the closing phenylalanine or tryptophan. A D gene is named only where the DNA matches it firmly. The size of a clone is reported for some rows only, either as once, few or many, or as a class for expanded clones.

D gene	V gene	J gene	clone size	CDR3 protein	CDR3 DNA
TRBD1	TRBV5-8	TRBJ1-5	NA	CASSLDQGALGFLQPQHF	TGTGCCAGCAGCCTGGACCAGGGGGCGCTAGGTTTTCTCCAGCCCCAGCATTTT
NA	TRBV7-3	TRBJ2-1	NA	CASSLLGTPVDNEQFF	TGTGCCAGCAGCTTATTAGGGACCCCGGTTGACAATGAGCAGTTCTTC
NA	TRBV20-1	TRBJ2-3	NA	CSAILYTQYF	TGCAGTGCGATCCTCTATACGCAGTATTTT
TRBD1	TRBV19	TRBJ2-7	NA	CASSTSGQGYEQYF	TGTGCCAGTAGTACTTCGGGACAGGGGTACGAGCAGTACTTC
TRBD2	TRBV2	TRBJ2-5	NA	CASKDGGAGETQYF	TGTGCCAGCAAGGACGGGGGGGCCGGTGAGACCCAGTACTTC
NA	TRBV6-5	TRBJ1-2	NA	CASRGTGYYGYTF	TGTGCCAGCAGAGGAACAGGGTACTATGGCTACACCTTC
TRBD2	TRBV29-1	TRBJ2-1	NA	CSVEDRRLAGRNEQFF	TGCAGCGTTGAAGATCGAAGACTAGCGGGACGGAATGAGCAGTTCTTC
TRBD1	TRBV7-8	TRBJ1-3	NA	CASSPHNLQGTGNTIYF	TGTGCCAGCAGCCCCCACAACCTACAGGGGACTGGAAACACCATATATTTT
NA	TRBV27	TRBJ2-3	once	CATSQGGVTDTQYF	TGTGCCACCTCACAGGGGGGGGTAACAGATACGCAGTATTTT
TRBD2	TRBV28	TRBJ2-7	NA	CASSRPPRGVYEQYF	TGTGCCAGCAGCCGTCCTCCCCGGGGGGTCTACGAGCAGTACTTC
NA	TRBV19	TRBJ2-5	NA	CASSIDSRRETQYF	TGTGCCAGTAGTATAGATTCAAGAAGAGAGACCCAGTACTTC
TRBD1	TRBV14	TRBJ1-4	NA	CASSQERTGTYEKLFF	TGTGCCAGCAGCCAAGAGCGGACAGGAACTTATGAAAAACTGTTTTTT
NA	TRBV7-9	TRBJ1-5	NA	CASSSGGRAQPQHF	TGTGCCAGCAGCTCCGGCGGGAGGGCTCAGCCCCAGCATTTT
TRBD1	TRBV5-4	TRBJ1-1	NA	CASSSKDRGYSAFF	TGTGCCAGCAGCTCGAAAGACAGGGGATATTCAGCTTTCTTT
NA	TRBV6-6	TRBJ1-5	NA	CASRQGNQPQHF	TGTGCCAGCAGACAGGGTAATCAGCCCCAGCATTTT
TRBD1	TRBV5-1	TRBJ1-4	NA	CASSTGTVGDEKLFF	TGCGCCAGCAGCACCGGGACAGTGGGAGATGAAAAACTGTTTTTT
TRBD1	TRBV7-4	TRBJ1-6	NA	CASSLGQVSSGPRGPVNSPLHF	TGTGCCAGCAGCTTAGGTCAAGTGTCGTCCGGACCTAGGGGGCCTGTCAATTCACCCCTCCACTTT
NA	TRBV5-1	TRBJ1-2	few	CASSNITENYGYTF	TGCGCCAGCAGCAACATCACGGAAAACTATGGCTACACCTTC
NA	TRBV7-9	TRBJ2-3	NA	CASSLGGTGTDTQYF	TGTGCCAGCAGCTTAGGGGGGACTGGCACAGATACGCAGTATTTT
NA	TRBV5-1	TRBJ2-5	NA	CASSPVGQETQYF	TGCGCCAGCAGCCCTGTAGGACAAGAGACCCAGTACTTC
TRBD1	TRBV9	TRBJ1-2	once	CASSVGQGNYGYTF	TGTGCCAGCAGCGTAGGACAGGGGAACTATGGCTACACCTTC
NA	TRBV19	TRBJ2-3	NA	CASSIGTSPDTQYF	TGTGCCAGTAGTATCGGGACATCGCCAGATACGCAGTATTTT
NA	TRBV4-1	TRBJ2-1	NA	CASSQGLGLGVSDEQFF	TGCGCCAGCAGCCAAGGTCTGGGACTGGGGGTTTCCGATGAGCAGTTCTTC
NA	TRBV9	TRBJ1-3	NA	CASSVGVVSGNTIYF	TGTGCCAGCAGCGTAGGGGTGGTTTCTGGAAACACCATATATTTT
NA	TRBV5-5	TRBJ1-5	NA	CASSAAGGSNQPQHF	TGTGCCAGCAGCGCCGCCGGGGGGAGCAATCAGCCCCAGCATTTT
NA	TRBV28	TRBJ2-5	NA	CASSPGGRQQETQYF	TGTGCCAGCAGTCCCGGGGGACGGCAACAAGAGACCCAGTACTTC
TRBD1	TRBV6-1	TRBJ2-7	NA	CASSARTGGKYEPYF	TGTGCCAGCAGCGCCCGGACAGGGGGGAAGTACGAGCCGTACTTC
NA	TRBV5-1	TRBJ2-3	NA	CASQFRGSTDTQYF	TGCGCCAGCCAGTTTAGGGGTAGCACAGATACGCAGTATTTT
TRBD2	TRBV9	TRBJ2-5	NA	CASSVGTSSIETQYF	TGTGCCAGCAGCGTAGGGACTAGCTCTATAGAGACCCAGTACTTC
TRBD1	TRBV5-6	TRBJ2-1	NA	CASSSRPGQILYNEQFF	TGTGCCAGCAGCTCCCGACCGGGACAGATACTGTACAATGAGCAGTTCTTC
NA	TRBV6-1	TRBJ1-1	NA	CASSESGKNTEAFF	TGTGCCAGCAGTGAATCGGGAAAAAACACTGAAGCTTTCTTT
NA	TRBV5-4	TRBJ1-1	NA	CASSSSGPKRAFF	TGTGCCAGCAGCAGCTCGGGACCCAAGCGGGCTTTCTTT
NA	TRBV10-3	TRBJ1-4	NA	CAISQDSEKLFF	TGTGCCATCAGTCAGGACAGCGAAAAACTGTTTTTT
NA	TRBV5-8	TRBJ1-3	NA	CASSFGGRGNTIYF	TGTGCCAGCAGCTTCGGGGGGCGAGGAAACACCATATATTTT
NA	TRBV20-1	TRBJ2-7	NA	CSARDYEQYF	TGCAGTGCTAGGGACTACGAGCAGTACTTC
TRBD1	TRBV9	TRBJ2-7	NA	CASSAGTGVYEQYF	TGTGCCAGCAGCGCAGGGACAGGGGTATACGAGCAGTACTTC
NA	TRBV7-8	TRBJ2-1	NA	CASSVLNPSRDNEQFF	TGTGCCAGCAGCGTCCTGAATCCTAGCAGGGACAATGAGCAGTTCTTC
NA	TRBV6-1	TRBJ1-3	NA	CASTGASSGNTIYF	TGTGCCAGCACGGGGGCATCCTCTGGAAACACCATATATTTT
TRBD2	TRBV18	TRBJ2-1	NA	CASSPGLEFRDEQFF	TGTGCCAGCTCACCGGGACTAGAGTTTCGAGATGAGCAGTTCTTC
TRBD2	TRBV6-5	TRBJ2-7	NA	CASSYSEFLAGNLYF	TGTGCCAGCAGTTACTCGGAGTTTCTAGCGGGGAACCTTTACTTC
TRBD2	TRBV18	TRBJ2-3	once	CASSPWEGRGTDTQYF	TGTGCCAGCTCACCGTGGGAGGGCAGGGGCACAGATACGCAGTATTTT
NA	TRBV5-1	TRBJ1-4	NA	CASSFEENEKLFF	TGCGCCAGCAGCTTCGAGGAGAATGAAAAACTGTTTTTT
NA	TRBV30	TRBJ2-2	NA	CAWSVPRANTGELFF	TGTGCCTGGAGTGTACCCAGGGCGAACACCGGGGAGCTGTTTTTT
NA	TRBV18	TRBJ1-2	once	CASSPGVGNYGYTF	TGTGCCAGCTCACCGGGGGTAGGGAACTATGGCTACACCTTC
NA	TRBV19	TRBJ1-5	once	CASSISGPAFSNQPQHF	TGTGCCAGTAGTATTTCCGGGCCCGCTTTTAGCAATCAGCCCCAGCATTTT
NA	TRBV18	TRBJ1-1	NA	CASSPERGTEAFF	TGTGCCAGCTCACCTGAACGTGGCACTGAAGCTTTCTTT
NA	TRBV7-8	TRBJ1-5	NA	CASSFSQVKQQPQHF	TGTGCCAGCAGCTTTTCGCAGGTTAAGCAACAGCCCCAGCATTTT
NA	TRBV28	TRBJ2-1	once	CASGEPGVSYEQFF	TGTGCCAGCGGCGAGCCGGGAGTGAGCTATGAGCAGTTCTTC
NA	TRBV7-8	TRBJ2-3	NA	CASSRNLGTDTQYF	TGTGCCAGCAGCCGAAACCTAGGAACAGATACGCAGTATTTT
TRBD2	TRBV7-8	TRBJ2-1	NA	CASSLFGAGVNEQFF	TGTGCCAGCAGCTTATTTGGGGCGGGGGTTAATGAGCAGTTCTTC
TRBD2	TRBV11-2	TRBJ2-3	NA	CASSLEASGSRARTDTQYF	TGTGCCAGCAGCTTAGAAGCTAGCGGGAGCCGAGCAAGGACAGATACGCAGTATTTT
TRBD2	TRBV2	TRBJ2-7	few	CASSRLAGPYEQYF	TGTGCCAGCAGCAGACTAGCGGGCCCCTACGAGCAGTACTTC
TRBD1	TRBV27	TRBJ2-3	NA	CASSFTGDTDTQYF	TGTGCCAGCAGTTTTACAGGGGACACAGATACGCAGTATTTT
TRBD1	TRBV11-2	TRBJ2-1	NA	CASSSTGILYNEQFF	TGTGCCAGCAGCTCGACAGGGATTTTATACAATGAGCAGTTCTTC